Listed here are 17 T cell receptor beta chains from one sample, sequenced in a study of long-term antiretroviral therapy in people with HIV (dated 2022 in TCRdb). Sequencing of the TRB variable region was done with the immunoSEQ hsTCRB v3.0 assay at survey level resolution. TCRdb limited this immuneACCESS table to in-frame rearrangements with V and J called. A share of clones is missing; checked studies link under half to unresolved V genes, and the rest is unexplained. In all, the sample holds almost 20,000 clones, and around nine tenths of those were seen once. The ten largest clonotypes hold about 9.2% of the sample. The starting material was unsorted PBMCs, obtained approximately 4.4 years before starting antiretroviral therapy. These receptors were collected from a woman between 25 and 40 years old with HIV.

The V gene is TRBV6-1, the J gene TRBJ1-5; D is ambiguous. The V gene lost 4 bases and the J gene lost 7 bases, with 11 bases spanning the gap. Germline-derived CDR1 and CDR2 are MNHNS and SASEGT. This CDR3 has 13 amino acids. The CDR3 region has the DNA TGTGCCAGCAGTGGGGGAGGGCAGCAGCCCCAGCATTTT. This codes for CASSGGGQQPQHF.

The chain joins TRBV6-1 to TRBJ1-5, with D possibly matching TRBD1 (5 bases). Trimming removed 7 bases from V and 2 bases from J, with 15 bases in between. In germline, CDR1 is MNHNS, CDR2 SASEGT. The CDR3 is 15 amino acids. The CDR3 here is CASTEGQGGNQPQHF. CDR3 bases: TGTGCCAGCACTGAGGGGCAGGGCGGCAATCAGCCCCAGCATTTT.

This chain joins TRBV4-1 and TRBJ1-5; no clear D. The ends were cut back, 0 bases at V and 0 bases at J, with 6 bases in the middle. Germline V CDR1 and CDR2: MGHRA, YSYEKL. The CDR3 is 15 residues long. CDR3 sequence reads: CASSQDFGSNQPQHF. In DNA form, the CDR3 reads TGCGCCAGCAGCCAAGATTTCGGTAGCAATCAGCCCCAGCATTTT.

The chain joins TRBV4-3 to TRBJ2-1, with TRBD1 matching over 7 bases. The germline V gene has CDR1 LGHNA and CDR2 YSLEER. The trim removed 1 base at V and 9 bases at J, leaving 9 bases unmatched. This CDR3 is 15 amino acids long. The CDR3 DNA sequence: TGCGCCAGCAGCCAAGCGCTCGGGACAGAGATTGAGCAGTTCTTC. Amino acids: CASSQALGTEIEQFF.

This chain joins TRBV6-4 and TRBJ2-1, with TRBD2 matching over 10 bases. J was trimmed by 8 bases and V by 0 bases; bases with no gene match: 4. Germline-derived CDR1 and CDR2 are MRHNA and SNTAGT. There are 15 residues in the CDR3. The CDR3 nucleotides read TGTGCCAGCAGTGACTCCGGGACTAGCGTCGATGAGCAGTTCTTC. It yields the protein CASSDSGTSVDEQFF.

This clone was recorded once. J is TRBJ2-3 and V is TRBV2; D tentatively fits TRBD1 or TRBD2 (5 bases each). Germline assignment: CDR1 SNHLY and CDR2 FYNNEI. V gave up 3 bases and J gave up 0 bases, with 7 bases separating them. There are 14 residues in the CDR3. The CDR3, as DNA: TGTGCCAGCAGTGATGGGGGTAGCACAGATACGCAGTATTTT. Residues: CASSDGGSTDTQYF.

CDR3 in amino acids: CASSDRDRGKPQHF. In DNA form, the CDR3 reads TGTGCCAGCAGTGACCGGGACAGGGGGAAGCCCCAGCATTTT. V usage is TRBV6-1 and J usage is TRBJ1-5; 11 positions agree with TRBD1. Germline V gives CDR1 MNHNS, CDR2 SASEGT. This CDR3 is built from 14 residues. Trimming took 3 bases from V and 8 from J; bases not matched to a gene: 3.

This clone is a singleton in its sample. The rearrangement links TRBV4-3 to TRBJ1-3, with 7 nucleotides matching TRBD1. The V segment lost 4 bases and the J segment 4 bases; nucleotides outside the gene matches: 4. The CDR3 sequence is 14 residues long. Germline CDR1 reads LGHNA; CDR2 reads YSLEER. The CDR3 region has the DNA TGCGCCAGCAGCCCGACAGGGAGCGGAAACACCATATATTTT. Translation: CASSPTGSGNTIYF.

The chain links TRBV27 to TRBJ2-7; TRBD1 aligns across 9 bases. The V and J ends lost 0 bases and 5 bases, in that order; junction bases with no gene match: 5. The CDR3 runs to 15 residues. Germline CDR1 and CDR2: MNHEY and SMNVEV (reference sequence). The CDR3 nucleotides read TGTGCCAGCAGTTTATCCCCACAGGGGGCCAACGAGCAGTACTTC. It codes for CASSLSPQGANEQYF.

The rearrangement links TRBV27 to TRBJ2-2, with 10 bases identical to TRBD1. CDR1 MNHEY and CDR2 SMNVEV come from the germline V gene (reference sequence). The junction had 6 bases not matched to a gene; V was cut back by 4 bases and J by 7 bases. The CDR3 sequence is 15 residues long. CDR3 in DNA: TGTGCCAGCAGTTATTTGGGACAGGGGTTCGGGGAGCTGTTTTTT. Amino acids: CASSYLGQGFGELFF.

The chain has TRBV30 and TRBJ2-3; D gene ambiguous. Per germline, CDR1 GTSNPN and CDR2 SVGIG (reference sequence). The CDR3 has 12 amino acids. The ends were cut back, 3 bases at V and 5 bases at J, with 9 bases in the middle. The DNA for the CDR3 is TGTGCCTGGAGGGATAACGGAGATACGCAGTATTTT. This sequence encodes CAWRDNGDTQYF.

The V and J genes are TRBV6-5 and TRBJ1-2; TRBD1 matches 8 bases. The germline CDR1 and CDR2 sequences are MNHEY and SVGAGI. This CDR3 contains 15 residues. Trimming took 6 bases from V and 2 from J; bases not matched to a gene: 8. The DNA of the CDR3 is TGTGCCAGCAGCCGTAACAGGGGGAGAAACTATGGCTACACCTTC. It translates to CASSRNRGRNYGYTF.

This clone has a single count. V and J are TRBV6-5 and TRBJ2-3, with D perhaps TRBD2 (5 bases). Germline CDR1 reads MNHEY; CDR2 reads SVGAGI. CDR3 length equals 14 residues. Trimming took 6 bases from V and 9 from J, leaving 19 bases between them. The CDR3 sequence: CASSSLAPPETQYF. The CDR3 region has the DNA TGTGCCAGCAGCAGCCTAGCCCCCCCCGAAACGCAGTATTTT.

The chain employs TRBV27 and TRBJ1-6, with D uncertain. The CDR3 contains 14 residues. Germline V gene sequence: CDR1 MNHEY, CDR2 SMNVEV (reference sequence). Trimming took 6 bases from V and 11 from J, leaving 17 bases between them. The CDR3 here is CASRLLQAQTPLHF. CDR3 nucleotides: TGTGCCAGCAGGCTCCTCCAGGCCCAAACACCCCTCCACTTT.

This clone showed up just once. This chain joins TRBV5-1 and TRBJ2-2; D is unclear. V shed 0 bases and J shed 1 base, with 7 bases lying between them. The V gene's germline CDR1 is SGHRS and CDR2 YFSETQ. The CDR3 length is 15 residues. CDR3 sequence reads: CASSLASQNTGELFF. Here the CDR3 DNA reads TGCGCCAGCAGCTTGGCTTCACAGAACACCGGGGAGCTGTTTTTT.

V usage is TRBV9 and J usage is TRBJ1-2; possibly TRBD1 for D (5 bases). The CDR3 has 15 amino acids. CDR1 and CDR2 from the germline V gene are SGDLS and YYNGEE. Trimming left V 6 bases short and J 3 bases short, with 18 bases between. The CDR3 DNA reads as TGTGCCAGCACCCTTGGGTTGGGACGAGACTATGGCTACACCTTC. This codes for CASTLGLGRDYGYTF.

This clone occurred a few times. This sequence joins TRBV13 and TRBJ2-5; 7 bases line up with TRBD1. The V gene end was trimmed by 6 bases and the J gene end by 4 bases; junction bases not matched to a gene: 5. Germline V gives CDR1 PRHDT, CDR2 FYEKMQ (reference sequence). This CDR3 is 13 amino acids long. DNA for the CDR3: TGTGCCAGCAGGCCGAGGGGGCGAGAGACCCAGTACTTC. It yields the protein CASRPRGRETQYF.